One sample yielded the 27 T cell receptor beta chains listed below, sequenced in a study of shared clonotypes between healthy human individuals. Naive-designated CD8 cells lacked CD45RO, were positively enriched for CCR7, and omitted terminally differentiated effector memory CD45RA+ cells. Clones were read by immunoSEQ multiplex PCR, and TCRdb kept only the in-frame ones, dropping some. The repertoire includes millions of clones, 85% to 95% of them detected once, and over 1.5% sits in the top ten. Sequenced: naive CD8+ T cells from PBMCs. Every receptor here comes from a man younger than 35 in good health. Some clones in this sample may be carry-over from other donors' samples.

The chain recombines TRBV4-1 with TRBJ1-3; a possible D gene is TRBD1 (5 bases). The V end lost 0 bases, the J end lost 1 base, and 25 bases lay between the germline ends. This CDR3 is built from 21 residues. Looked up from germline, CDR1 is MGHRA and CDR2 is YSYEKL. CDR3 amino acids: CASSQERVGEEGFISGNTIYF. The CDR3 DNA reads TGCGCCAGCAGCCAAGAACGGGTAGGGGAGGAGGGGTTCATTTCTGGAAACACCATATATTTT.

The chain combines TRBV5-1 with TRBJ1-5; 7 nucleotides agree with TRBD1. The CDR3 has 14 residues. The J segment lost 5 bases and the V segment lost 5 bases, leaving 7 bases of the junction unmatched. CDR1 and CDR2 (germline): SGHRS, YFSETQ. The DNA of the CDR3 is TGCGCCAGCAGGGGAGAACAGGGGTATCAGCCCCAGCATTTT. Translating it yields CASRGEQGYQPQHF.

This clone has a handful of counts. V gene TRBV30 combines with J gene TRBJ2-7, with 8 bases that match TRBD1. Germline lookup yields CDR1 GTSNPN and CDR2 SVGIG (reference sequence). J was trimmed by 6 bases and V by 2 bases; bases with no gene match: 9. The CDR3 spans 14 residues. The CDR3 sequence: CAWSPGTGLSEQYF. In nucleotides, the CDR3 is TGTGCCTGGAGTCCGGGGACAGGCTTGAGCGAGCAGTACTTC.

This rearrangement joins TRBV7-2 to TRBJ2-3; D perhaps matches TRBD1 (6 bases). Between the trimmed V and J ends, which lost 4 bases and 2 bases, there was a span of 10 bases. The CDR3 totals 14 residues. The germline gives CDR1 SGHTA, CDR2 FQGNSA. The CDR3 DNA follows: TGTGCCAGCAGCTCCAGGGGCATCACAGATACGCAGTATTTT. This gives the protein CASSSRGITDTQYF.

A single count supports this clone. This rearrangement joins TRBV19 to TRBJ2-2; a possible D gene is TRBD2 (5 bases). V lost 8 bases and J 1 base, leaving 11 bases between the germline ends. CDR1 is LNHDA, CDR2 SQIVND, per germline (reference sequence). The CDR3 runs 14 residues. The CDR3 reads CASAVGRNTGELFF. The CDR3 DNA sequence: TGTGCCAGTGCAGTGGGGAGGAACACCGGGGAGCTGTTTTTT.

The J gene is TRBJ2-4, the V gene TRBV15; D call uncertain. The germline V gene encodes CDR1 LNHNV and CDR2 YYDKDF (reference sequence). There are 16 residues in the CDR3. V shed 0 bases and J shed 0 bases, with 9 bases lying between them. In DNA form, the CDR3 reads TGTGCCACCAGCAGAGATCTTAGCCTAGCCAAAAACATTCAGTACTTC. Its translation: CATSRDLSLAKNIQYF.

This clone came up once. Other nucleotide sequences from this sample produce the same CDR3. The chain's CDR3 is CASSLGTSGTYEQYF. CDR3 DNA sequence: TGTGCCAGCAGCCTAGGGACTAGCGGGACCTACGAGCAGTACTTC. The rearrangement links TRBV5-4 to TRBJ2-7, with TRBD2 matching 13 bases. Germline CDR1 SGHNT, CDR2 YYREEE (reference sequence). J lost 2 bases, V lost 4 bases, and 3 bases had no gene match. There are 15 residues in the CDR3. The full variable domain, in which reference TRBV5-4 and TRBJ2-7 provide the parts outside the CDR3, is ETGVTQSPTHLIKTRGQQVTLRCSSQSGHNTVSWYQQALGQGPQFIFQYYREEENGRGNFPPRFSGLQFPNYSSELNVNALELDDSALYLCASSLGTSGTYEQYFGPGTRLTVT.

This clone was counted between two and nine times. The sample contains more than one DNA sequence encoding this CDR3. The chain is built from TRBV9 and TRBJ1-1, with 9 bases that match TRBD1. CDR3 size: 14 residues. From germline, CDR1 is SGDLS and CDR2 YYNGEE. With V trimmed by 7 bases and J by 1 base, 5 bases remained unmatched. The CDR3 loop is CASSGTGKNTEAFF. The DNA of the CDR3 is TGTGCCAGCTCGGGGACAGGGAAGAACACTGAAGCTTTCTTT.

The V and J genes are TRBV29-1 and TRBJ2-1, with TRBD1 identical over 8 bases. CDR1 is SQVTM and CDR2 is ANQGSEA in the germline V gene. V lost 4 bases and J lost 7; bases outside the gene matches: 6. This CDR3 comprises 13 residues. The CDR3 protein is CSVGTGWGNEQFF. CDR3 coding DNA: TGCAGCGTTGGGACAGGGTGGGGAAATGAGCAGTTCTTC.

The V gene is TRBV9, the J gene TRBJ2-1, with D perhaps being TRBD1 or TRBD2 (5 bases each). Trimming left V 2 bases short and J 13 bases short, with 16 bases between. CDR1 and CDR2 from the germline V gene are SGDLS and YYNGEE. The CDR3 has 13 residues. The DNA for the CDR3 is TGTGCCAGCAGCGTGGGGACCGAAAAGTTCCAGTTCTTC. It specifies CASSVGTEKFQFF.

The chain recombines TRBV9 with TRBJ2-7; possibly TRBD1 or TRBD2 for D (5 bases each). Germline V gene data show CDR1 as SGDLS and CDR2 as YYNGEE. Trimming left V 4 bases short and J 5 bases short, with 19 bases between. The CDR3 runs to 15 residues. The CDR3 DNA reads as TGTGCCAGCAGCCTCGGACGTGGGACGGAGAACGAGCAGTACTTC. Amino acid sequence: CASSLGRGTENEQYF.

This clone was detected only a few times. The rearrangement joins TRBV29-1 to TRBJ2-2, with 8 bases lining up with TRBD1. Germline-derived CDR1 and CDR2 are SQVTM and ANQGSEA. The CDR3 totals 15 residues. Trimming took 7 bases from V and 2 from J; bases not matched to a gene: 9. The CDR3 is CSAVDRGPNTGELFF. DNA for the CDR3: TGCAGCGCAGTTGACAGGGGACCCAACACCGGGGAGCTGTTTTTT.

The V and J genes are TRBV30 and TRBJ1-6, with a weak D call TRBD1 (5 bases). The CDR3 is made up of 13 amino acids. The germline gives CDR1 GTSNPN, CDR2 SVGIG (reference sequence). The germline V and J ends were trimmed by 2 bases and 12 bases, with 14 bases remaining between them. The CDR3 bases are TGTGCCTGGAGTTCCACAGGATTCGTACCCCTCCACTTT. Its protein is CAWSSTGFVPLHF.

This chain uses TRBV4-1 with TRBJ2-7; TRBD2 matches 7 bases. The CDR3 runs 16 residues. The ends lost 4 bases at V and 2 bases at J; junction bases unmatched: 11. Germline loops: CDR1 MGHRA, CDR2 YSYEKL. CDR3 loop: CASSPTPGAGAYEQYF. In DNA, the CDR3 is TGCGCCAGCAGCCCCACCCCGGGCGCGGGAGCCTACGAGCAGTACTTC.

V and J are TRBV7-9 and TRBJ2-1, with D maybe TRBD2 (5 bases). Germline V gives CDR1 SEHNR, CDR2 FQNEAQ (reference sequence). V lost 0 bases to trimming and J lost 5 bases, with 17 bases between them. This CDR3 comprises 17 residues. CDR3 nucleotides: TGTGCCAGCAGCTTAGCGGGGTTGGGTAGCGCGAACAATGAGCAGTTCTTC. It is translated as CASSLAGLGSANNEQFF.

The genes are TRBV6-4 and TRBJ2-7; perhaps TRBD2 as D (5 bases). In germline, CDR1 is MRHNA, CDR2 SNTAGT. V shed 6 bases and J shed 5 bases, with 11 bases lying between them. This CDR3 has 12 residues. CDR3 loop: CASRSTRDEQYF. In DNA form, the CDR3 reads TGTGCCAGCAGATCCACTAGAGACGAGCAGTACTTC.

V gene TRBV7-9 combines with J gene TRBJ2-1, with 11 bases lining up with TRBD2. CDR1 and CDR2 from the germline V gene are SEHNR and FQNEAQ (reference sequence). The V gene end was trimmed by 5 bases and the J gene end by 4 bases; junction bases not matched to a gene: 7. The CDR3 has 16 amino acids. The DNA for the CDR3 is TGTGCCAGCAGCCCCTTTACTAGCGGGAGTTACAATGAGCAGTTCTTC. Amino acid sequence: CASSPFTSGSYNEQFF.

The chain couples TRBV7-3 to TRBJ2-3; D unclear. The germline V and J ends were trimmed by 5 bases and 6 bases, with 12 bases remaining between them. The CDR3 consists of 13 residues. Germline lookup yields CDR1 SGHTA and CDR2 FQGTGA. This CDR3 is CASSPPEVDTQYF. The CDR3 bases are TGTGCCAGCAGCCCTCCAGAGGTGGATACGCAGTATTTT. The full variable domain, with the rest looked up from reference TRBV7-3 and TRBJ2-3, is GAGVSQTPSNKVTEKGKYVELRCDPISGHTALYWYRQSLGQGPEFLIYFQGTGAADDSGLPNDRFFAVRPEGSVSTLKIQRTERGDSAVYLCASSPPEVDTQYFGPGTRLTVL.

The chain couples TRBV27 to TRBJ2-6; D uncertain. The CDR3 is 17 residues long. Trimming took 2 bases from V and 0 from J, leaving 11 bases between them. Per the germline V gene, CDR1 is MNHEY and CDR2 is SMNVEV (reference sequence). CDR3 region: CASSLTWYPSGANVLTF. The CDR3 nucleotides are TGTGCCAGCAGTTTAACCTGGTATCCCTCTGGGGCCAACGTCCTGACTTTC.

The V gene is TRBV7-9, the J gene TRBJ2-3; D might be TRBD1 (6 bases). This CDR3 comprises 17 residues. The germline gives CDR1 SEHNR, CDR2 FQNEAQ (reference sequence). The V and J ends lost 4 bases and 6 bases respectively, with 23 bases between them. Here the CDR3 DNA reads TGTGCCAGCAGCTCAACTCCCGGGACACTCTTCAGGGATACGCAGTATTTT. This sequence encodes CASSSTPGTLFRDTQYF.

V usage is TRBV25-1 and J usage is TRBJ2-2, with 9 positions matching TRBD1. Germline V CDR1 and CDR2: MGHDK, SYGVNS. CDR3 length: 16 residues. V lost 2 bases, J lost 0 bases, and 1 base stayed unmatched. CDR3 loop: CASSENRGPNTGELFF. CDR3 coding DNA: TGTGCCAGCAGTGAAAACAGGGGGCCGAACACCGGGGAGCTGTTTTTT.

This clone occurred once. This chain joins TRBV25-1 and TRBJ2-7, with D unclear. CDR1 is MGHDK and CDR2 is SYGVNS in the germline V gene. This CDR3 is built from 13 residues. Trimming pared 9 bases from V and 5 bases from J, leaving 17 bases between. The CDR3 sequence: CARRQASYNEQYF. CDR3 nucleotide sequence: TGTGCCAGAAGGCAGGCTAGTTATAACGAGCAGTACTTC.

The chain is built from TRBV19 and TRBJ2-2; D gene unclear. This CDR3 spans 15 amino acids. V lost 0 bases to trimming and J lost 6 bases, with 11 bases between them. Looked up from germline, CDR1 is LNHDA and CDR2 is SQIVND (reference sequence). The CDR3 nucleotides are TGTGCCAGTAGTATAGATCGAATTAGGGCCGGGGAGCTGTTTTTT. As protein: CASSIDRIRAGELFF.

This clone has a single count. The gene calls are TRBV2 and TRBJ2-6, with D unclear. This CDR3 contains 14 residues. Looked up from germline, CDR1 is SNHLY and CDR2 is FYNNEI. V was cut by 8 bases and J by 2 bases, with 10 bases left in between. CDR3 nucleotides: TGTGCCAGCCTCGACCCCGCTGGGGCCAACGTCCTGACTTTC. Translation gives CASLDPAGANVLTF.

The chain is built from TRBV4-1 and TRBJ1-4; the D is unclear. This CDR3 spans 15 amino acids. Looked up from germline, CDR1 is MGHRA and CDR2 is YSYEKL. Trimming left V 0 bases short and J 7 bases short, with 12 bases between. The CDR3 bases are TGCGCCAGCAGCCAAGATGAGAATGTGGGTGAAAAACTGTTTTTT. It is translated as CASSQDENVGEKLFF.

This chain joins TRBV4-3 and TRBJ2-1; tentative D call: TRBD2 (6 bases). CDR3 length: 15 residues. Germline lookup yields CDR1 LGHNA and CDR2 YSLEER. Trimming removed 1 base at V and 2 bases at J, with 9 bases between. The CDR3 DNA is TGCGCCAGCAGCCAAGCCCCTAGCGCCTACAATGAGCAGTTCTTC. Its translation is CASSQAPSAYNEQFF.

The chain couples TRBV5-1 to TRBJ2-2; possibly TRBD2 for D (5 bases). Germline CDR1 is SGHRS and CDR2 is YFSETQ. V lost 0 bases, J lost 7 bases, and 7 bases lay in between. The CDR3 runs 13 residues. This chain's CDR3 is CASSLVRGGELFF. Written as DNA, the CDR3 is TGCGCCAGCAGCTTGGTACGGGGCGGGGAGCTGTTTTTT. The entire variable domain, with the rest obtained from reference TRBV5-1 and TRBJ2-2, is as follows: KAGVTQTPRYLIKTRGQQVTLSCSPISGHRSVSWYQQTPGQGLQFLFEYFSETQRNKGNFPGRFSGRQFSNSRSEMNVSTLELGDSALYLCASSLVRGGELFFGEGSRLTVL.